This T cell receptor (beta chain) was sequenced in a study of blood T cell repertoires in COVID-19. Germline-derived CDR1 and CDR2 are LNHDA and SQIVND (reference sequence). This CDR3 region has 12 residues. The V end lost 3 bases, the J end lost 11 bases, and 13 bases lay between the germline ends. The table came from immunoSEQ multiplex PCR; TCRdb's copy has only in-frame clones and leaves some out. Here the sample spans about 200,000 clones, approximately 89% being singletons. The chain recombines TRBV19 with TRBJ2-5, with D possibly TRBD1 on 5 matching bases. Sequenced material: PBMCs or T cells enriched from blood (not recorded which). The receptor was isolated from a woman aged 40-49 years with acute COVID-19. The CDR3 loop is CASSMFSGKQYF. CDR3 coding DNA: TGTGCCAGTAGTATGTTTTCAGGGAAGCAGTACTTC.